Here is one T cell receptor (beta chain) with its context. This entry comes from a study of OX40 agonist ivuxolimab in advanced cancers. Data came from immunoSEQ multiplex PCR; TCRdb stores just in-frame clones and leaves some out. The top ten clones hold just over 0.55% of a sample with some 67,000 clones, roughly 88% of them seen once. This CDR3 has 14 amino acids. Germline CDR1 reads KGHSH; CDR2 reads LQKENI. The trim removed 3 bases at V and 2 bases at J, leaving 4 bases unmatched. The genes are TRBV18 and TRBJ2-7; 7 bases are a match to TRBD1. The sample in question was CD4+ or CD8+ T cells sorted from blood, obtained in a trial of the OX40 agonist ivuxolimab. This sequence originates from an adult with an advanced solid tumor such as melanoma, head and neck, liver or kidney cancer. CDR3 protein: CASSPGQSTYEQYF. CDR3 DNA: TGTGCCAGCTCACCGGGACAGTCGACCTACGAGCAGTACTTC.